This T cell receptor beta chain was profiled in a study of T cells after yellow fever vaccination. This clonotype was counted ten times or more. Its target is unknown. UMIs and a universal primer site were added when TCR cDNA was made by 5'RACE template switching. MiXCR, run by TCRdb on the 5' RACE reads, gives a single entry per CDR3 protein. The repertoire holds fewer than 350,000 distinct CDR3 sequences, with over 3.5% as singletons. Whole-study findings and limits: Repertoires sorted by FACS could include abundant clonotypes that are contaminants from the bulk population. A large majority of primary-vaccination clones showed up again after the booster (96% CD4, 88% CD8).

Between the trimmed V and J ends, which lost 2 bases and 7 bases, there was a span of 3 bases. This CDR3 spans 11 amino acids. Germline V CDR1 and CDR2: WNHNN, SYGVQD (reference sequence). The TCR sequence derives from a man younger than 30 who received the YFV17D yellow fever vaccine. The chain links TRBV10-1 to TRBJ2-1; D uncertain. The sample was PBMCs, taken 15 days after the yellow fever booster vaccination. The CDR3 region has the DNA TGCGCCAGCAGTGAGGGGAATGAGCAGTTCTTC. It is translated as CASSEGNEQFF.